This T cell receptor beta chain was retrieved from a study of CD8+CD57+ T cells in acquired aplastic anemia. This clonotype was counted ten times or more. Patients chosen for sequencing had CD8+CD57+ cells that had expanded, as shown by flow cytometry. Germline lookup yields CDR1 SGDLS and CDR2 YYNGEE. The CDR3 covers 13 residues. V shed 3 bases and J 5 bases; nucleotides not matched to a gene: 4. CDR3 and TCR beta VDJ profiling relied on a genomic DNA template. One entry per CDR3 protein, called by TCRdb with MiXCR from the reads. The sample consists of under 200,000 distinct CDR3 sequences, 40% to 55% of them appearing once.

The origin of this receptor is a human donor with aplastic anemia. The material sequenced was sorted CD4+, CD8+, or CD8+CD57+ T cells (not recorded which) from PBMCs. The gene calls are TRBV9 and TRBJ2-5; 7 bases are a match to TRBD1. The CDR3 spells CASSATGQETQYF. In nucleotides, the CDR3 is TGTGCCAGCAGCGCGACAGGGCAGGAGACCCAGTACTTC. Drawing the rest from reference TRBV9 and TRBJ2-5, the complete variable domain is DSGVTQTPKHLITATGQRVTLRCSPRSGDLSVYWYQQSLDQGLQFLIQYYNGEERAKGNILERFSAQQFPDLHSELNLSSLELGDSALYFCASSATGQETQYFGPGTRLLVL.